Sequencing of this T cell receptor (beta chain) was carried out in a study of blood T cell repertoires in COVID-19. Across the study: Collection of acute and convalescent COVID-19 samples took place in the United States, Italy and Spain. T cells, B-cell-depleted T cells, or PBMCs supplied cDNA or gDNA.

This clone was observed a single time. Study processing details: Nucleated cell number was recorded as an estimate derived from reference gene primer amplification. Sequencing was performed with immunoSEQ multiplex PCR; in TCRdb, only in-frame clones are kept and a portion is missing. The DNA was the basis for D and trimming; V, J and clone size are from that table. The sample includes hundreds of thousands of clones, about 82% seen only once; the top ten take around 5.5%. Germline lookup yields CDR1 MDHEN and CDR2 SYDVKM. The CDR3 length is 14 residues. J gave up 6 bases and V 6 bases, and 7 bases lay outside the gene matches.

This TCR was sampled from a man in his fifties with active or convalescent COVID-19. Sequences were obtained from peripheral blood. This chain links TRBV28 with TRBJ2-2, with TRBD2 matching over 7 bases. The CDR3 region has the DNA TGTGCCAGCAGCACCGGGACTATACCCGGGGAGCTGTTTTTT. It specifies CASSTGTIPGELFF.